This is a list of T cell receptor beta chains from one sample in a study of blood T cells in healthy people across ages. TCRdb passed the 5' RACE reads through MiXCR, listing each CDR3 protein once. The data hold about 830,000 distinct CDR3 sequences, with roughly 60% observed a single time. Material for sequencing was blood. These receptors all come from a man younger than 40 in good health. Each CDR3 is given without its conserved first and last residue. Size tells how often a clone was seen (once, few, many) or the class of an expanded clone, and some rows leave it out.

clone size,V gene,CDR3 protein
.,TRBV20-1,SARQQGTEAF
few,TRBV7-2,ASSLNVWLSGWETQY
.,TRBV7-2,ASRGLAGVSYEQY
.,TRBV10-3,AISESAGHGYT
.,TRBV6-2/TRBV6-3,ASSSLEVAPGETQY
few,TRBV4-2,ASSLEGGGPQETQY
.,TRBV20-1,SAEVPGAHT
.,TRBV4-2,ASSRLNLGHSNTEAF
.,TRBV7-2,ASSLGRLNEQF
.,TRBV10-3,AISEMTAELTGELF
.,TRBV7-2,ASSLGPPPSGGHGEQY
.,TRBV3-1,ASSQGVPYSGANVLT
.,TRBV10-3,AIRGVLGYEQY
many,TRBV12-3/TRBV12-4,ASSFGGRGDVQY
.,TRBV6-1,ASSNMGAWEWGGRRAF
.,TRBV20-1,SAREESGRAGETQY
few,TRBV20-1,SLLAVTDTQY
.,TRBV6-2/TRBV6-3,ASSYPITGAGDEQY
.,TRBV16,ASSQSSGSAREQY
.,TRBV12-3/TRBV12-4,ASSDGGAGDTQY
.,TRBV20-1,SATSAGTTDTQY
.,TRBV27,ASSLSTSGPYEQY
.,TRBV10-3,ASTGTSGGEQY
.,TRBV7-2,ASSPQAGSAQETQY
once,TRBV9,ASSVGISLNEQF
once,TRBV20-1,SAIGRGQETQY
few,TRBV7-9,ASSWTELGETQY